A selection of T cell receptor beta chains follows, all from one sample in a study of regulatory T cells in long-lasting Graves disease. TCRdb recomputed calls from the multiplex PCR reads with MiXCR, one row per CDR3 protein. The sample consists of around 500,000 distinct CDR3 sequences, about 13% of them appearing once. The sample was also linked to a second study, of T cells in Graves' hyperthyroidism and ophthalmopathy.

The source material was peripheral blood mononuclear cells (PBMCs), sampled at new diagnosis, from a patient treated with antithyroid drugs. The receptors originated from a man under 40 with Graves disease. Each CDR3 is given with its conserved first and last residue.

V	J	length	CDR3
TRBV27	TRBJ2-2	15	CASSFSGSHPGELFF
TRBV12-5	TRBJ1-5	15	CASGLVQGSNQPQHF
TRBV27	TRBJ2-7	15	CASSFHLGPGYEQYF
TRBV11-2	TRBJ2-3	17	CASSLLASGTITDTQYF
TRBV7-2	TRBJ2-1	11	CASSVVGPPFF
TRBV27	TRBJ1-2	13	CASRWEGVDGYTF
TRBV2	TRBJ1-1	13	CASNSHRNTEAFF
TRBV6-1	TRBJ2-6	17	CASSPRGETSGANVLTF
TRBV7-9	TRBJ1-1	14	CASSSKTGVVEAFF
TRBV30	TRBJ1-5	15	CAWSVGSGGVEPQHF
TRBV5-5	TRBJ2-1	17	CASSLLPGEGSYNEQFF
TRBV10-1	TRBJ1-1	13	CASSKGGWTEAFF
TRBV12-3/TRBV12-4	TRBJ1-4	16	CASSLSPRGVYEKLFF
TRBV18	TRBJ1-4	14	CASSNDRVNEKLFF
TRBV20-1	TRBJ1-6	13	CSAREQGDSPLHF
TRBV20-1	TRBJ1-1	12	CSVRGRNTEAFF
TRBV6-1	TRBJ2-1	13	CASSGDFSDEQFF
TRBV27	TRBJ2-1	11	CASKQDDEQFF
TRBV6-1	TRBJ2-3	13	CASSILAGGTQYF
TRBV27	TRBJ1-4	15	CASSFRVATNEKLFF
TRBV27	TRBJ2-7	17	CASSLSVWDREIHEQYF
TRBV7-9	TRBJ2-1	14	CASSTHRGLGEQFF
TRBV27	TRBJ1-4	14	CASSIIGANEKLFF
TRBV10-3	TRBJ2-7	13	CAIAVGDGYEQYF
TRBV15	TRBJ2-1	16	CATSSLSGSPYNEQFF
TRBV3-1	TRBJ2-5	16	CASSQLLGLAKETQYF
TRBV30	TRBJ2-5	13	CAWGSRLQETQYF
TRBV10-2	TRBJ1-1	18	CASSEPSLGRRVDTEAFF
TRBV20-1	TRBJ2-1	14	CSARRGEGLNEQFF
TRBV29-1	TRBJ2-2	15	CSVVTSGSFAGELFF
TRBV12-3/TRBV12-4	TRBJ2-5	13	CASSSTGAETQYF
TRBV7-9	TRBJ1-1	17	CASSSTAAQGGDTEAFF
TRBV2	TRBJ2-3	15	CASRYRDYDTDTQYF
TRBV20-1	TRBJ1-2	13	CSATPSGSPGYTF
TRBV7-9	TRBJ1-5	17	CASSLELSVNSNQPQHF
TRBV7-2	TRBJ2-5	13	CASSFPTVETQYF
TRBV5-1	TRBJ2-3	14	CASRESGRTDTQYF
TRBV5-1	TRBJ1-2	16	CASSSRDRGADYGYTF
TRBV19	TRBJ2-1	15	CASSIWREHGNEQFF
TRBV12-3/TRBV12-4	TRBJ2-1	12	CASRRVNNEQFF
TRBV11-1	TRBJ2-6	18	CASSTPRTSVSGANVLTF
TRBV5-1	TRBJ2-7	16	CASSLDPGRPTYEQYF
TRBV5-1	TRBJ2-1	16	CASSFTSGTSYNEQFF
TRBV6-1	TRBJ2-5	14	CASSFGHALETQYF
TRBV13	TRBJ2-1	14	CASSGIGTVNEQFF
TRBV27	TRBJ1-5	13	CASRSDGYQPQHF
TRBV4-1	TRBJ1-4	13	CASSQVGVEKLFF
TRBV12-3/TRBV12-4	TRBJ1-1	13	CASSWGGLAEAFF
TRBV27	TRBJ1-2	15	CASSLAPQGEYGYTF
TRBV29-1	TRBJ1-3	15	CSVEDPLSERNTIYF
TRBV7-9	TRBJ2-2	16	CASSAPGAQGYGELFF
TRBV3-1	TRBJ2-1	15	CASSRGLGSYNEQFF